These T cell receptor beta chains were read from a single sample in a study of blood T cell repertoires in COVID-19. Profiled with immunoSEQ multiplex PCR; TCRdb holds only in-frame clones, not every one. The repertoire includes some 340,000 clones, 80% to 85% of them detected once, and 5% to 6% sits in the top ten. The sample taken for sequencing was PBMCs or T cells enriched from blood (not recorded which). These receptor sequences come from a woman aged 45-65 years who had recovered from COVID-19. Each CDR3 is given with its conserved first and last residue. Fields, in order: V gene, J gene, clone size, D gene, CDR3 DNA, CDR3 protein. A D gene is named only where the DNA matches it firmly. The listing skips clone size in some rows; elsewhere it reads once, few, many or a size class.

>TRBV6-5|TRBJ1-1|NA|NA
TGTGCCAGCAGGCCCGCAGCCACTACGAACACTGAAGCTTTCTTT
CASRPAATTNTEAFF
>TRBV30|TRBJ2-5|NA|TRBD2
TGTGCCTGGAGATCTAGCGGGGGGGCCTCTCAAGAGACCCAGTACTTC
CAWRSSGGASQETQYF
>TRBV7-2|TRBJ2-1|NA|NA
TGTGCCAGCAGCTTAGGTTATTTCCAATCAATAGATGAGCAGTTCTTC
CASSLGYFQSIDEQFF
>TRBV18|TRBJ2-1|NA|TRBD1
TGTGCCAGCTCACCCCTAACAGGGGATCGGTCTAGCAATGAGCAGTTCTTC
CASSPLTGDRSSNEQFF
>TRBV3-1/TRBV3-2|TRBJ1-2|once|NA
TGTGCCAGCAGCCAAAGCCTGACAGGCACCTATGGCTACACCTTC
CASSQSLTGTYGYTF
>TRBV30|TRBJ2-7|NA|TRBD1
TGTGCCTGGAAAGGACAGGGGGGATACGAGCAGTACTTC
CAWKGQGGYEQYF
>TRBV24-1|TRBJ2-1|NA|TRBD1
TGTGCCACCAGTGATCACAGGGGTTTGCAGTTCTTC
CATSDHRGLQFF
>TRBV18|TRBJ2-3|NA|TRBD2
TGTGCCAGCTCACCGGGACTAGCGGGGGGCACAGATACGCAGTATTTT
CASSPGLAGGTDTQYF
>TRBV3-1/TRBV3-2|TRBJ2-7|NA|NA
TGTGCCAGCAGCCAAAGTTTCCAGATACTACGCGAGCAGTACTTC
CASSQSFQILREQYF
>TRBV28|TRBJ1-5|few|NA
TGTGCCAGCAGTTTCCGAGGGAATAATCAGCCCCAGCATTTT
CASSFRGNNQPQHF
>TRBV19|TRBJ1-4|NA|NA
TGTGCCAGTAGGGCAGGGTTTAATGAAAAACTGTTTTTT
CASRAGFNEKLFF
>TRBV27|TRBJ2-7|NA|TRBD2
TGTGCCAGCAGTTTATTTGCGGCTAGCGGACCTTCCTACGAGCAGTACTTC
CASSLFAASGPSYEQYF
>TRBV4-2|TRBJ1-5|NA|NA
TGTGCCAGCAGCCAAGAGGCGGAGCAGCCCCAGCATTTT
CASSQEAEQPQHF
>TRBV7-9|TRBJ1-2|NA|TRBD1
TGTGCCAGCAGTTCGACAGGGCTCTATGGCTACACCTTC
CASSSTGLYGYTF